The entry below gives a single T cell receptor (beta chain) sequence along with its context. The sample belongs to a study of OX40 agonist ivuxolimab in advanced cancers. Looking at the study overall: Ivuxolimab doses were 0.01, 0.1, 0.3, 1.5, 3 or 10 mg/kg every 2 weeks.

Sequenced by immunoSEQ multiplex PCR; TCRdb stores in-frame clones only, minus some. The data contain about 92,000 clones, about 80% of them singletons. This CDR3 region has 15 residues. Trimming cost V 4 bases and J 1 base, with 14 bases left between them. The germline V gene encodes CDR1 SGHNT and CDR2 YYREEE (reference sequence). The material was CD4+ or CD8+ T cells sorted from blood, obtained in a trial of the OX40 agonist ivuxolimab. This sequence originates from an adult with an advanced solid tumor such as melanoma, head and neck, liver or kidney cancer. The chain couples TRBV5-4 to TRBJ1-2; D is unclear. Here the CDR3 reads CASSPPGQINYGYTF. The CDR3 nucleotides read TGTGCCAGCAGCCCCCCAGGTCAGATTAACTATGGCTACACCTTC.